Presented here are 6 T cell receptor beta chains from one specimen sequenced in a study of breast tumors, draining lymph nodes, adjacent tissues. Breast cancer patients provided tissue from their axillary draining lymph nodes. TCRdb reprocessed the multiplex PCR reads via MiXCR and lists one record per CDR3 protein. This table has roughly 130,000 distinct CDR3 sequences, about 20% appearing once. The sequenced material came from axillary lymph node tissue. Receptor source: a female donor with breast cancer. Some clones in this sample may be carry-over from other donors' samples.

This clonotype was seen many times. This sequence joins TRBV11-2 and TRBJ1-2, with 7 bases identical to TRBD1. Trimming removed 4 bases from V and 6 bases from J; junction bases left unmatched: 2. This CDR3 is 12 amino acids long. Per germline, CDR1 SGHAT and CDR2 FQNNGV. CDR3 sequence reads: CASSYTGDGYTF. Written as DNA, the CDR3 is TGTGCCAGCAGCTACACAGGGGATGGCTACACCTTC.

This clonotype was detected many times. This rearrangement joins TRBV7-9 to TRBJ2-7, with a weak D call TRBD1 (5 bases). The CDR3 runs to 13 residues. Trimming pared 5 bases from V and 0 bases from J, leaving 8 bases between. In germline, CDR1 is SEHNR, CDR2 FQNEAQ (reference sequence). The CDR3 nucleotides are TGTGCCAGCAGCGAGACAGACTCCTACGAGCAGTACTTC. Its protein product is CASSETDSYEQYF. Together with reference TRBV7-9 and TRBJ2-7, the CDR3 gives the full variable domain: DTGVSQNPRHKITKRGQNVTFRCDPISEHNRLYWYRQTLGQGPEFLTYFQNEAQLEKSRLLSDRFSAERPKGSFSTLEIQRTEQGDSAMYLCASSETDSYEQYFGPGTRLTVT.

At least ten counts were recorded for this clonotype. This chain links TRBV11-1 with TRBJ2-1; D is uncertain. V lost 1 base to trimming and J lost 5 bases, with 9 bases between them. Germline CDR1 is SGHAT and CDR2 is FQDESV (reference sequence). This CDR3 has 14 residues. DNA of the CDR3: TGTGCCAGCAGCTTAGTGTCAGATAACAATGAGCAGTTCTTC. This sequence encodes CASSLVSDNNEQFF.

The chain couples TRBV28 to TRBJ1-4; D is unclear. The germline gives CDR1 MDHEN, CDR2 SYDVKM. V shed 3 bases and J shed 0 bases, with 5 bases lying between them. The CDR3 length is 14 residues. The CDR3 is CASSFLPTNEKLFF. In nucleotides, the CDR3 is TGTGCCAGCAGTTTTCTACCAACTAATGAAAAACTGTTTTTT.

This clonotype was counted ten times or more. This sequence joins TRBV19 and TRBJ2-5; 9 bases agree with TRBD1. Trimming removed 6 bases from V and 0 bases from J; junction bases left unmatched: 2. Per germline, CDR1 LNHDA and CDR2 SQIVND (reference sequence). The CDR3 is 14 amino acids. The CDR3 spells CASRDRGNQETQYF. The DNA for the CDR3 is TGTGCCAGTAGGGACAGGGGTAACCAAGAGACCCAGTACTTC. The whole variable domain, remainder taken from reference TRBV19 and TRBJ2-5, is DGGITQSPKYLFRKEGQNVTLSCEQNLNHDAMYWYRQDPGQGLRLIYYSQIVNDFQKGDIAEGYSVSREKKESFPLTVTSAQKNPTAFYLCASRDRGNQETQYFGPGTRLLVL.

This clonotype was observed many times. V gene TRBV12-3 or TRBV12-4 combines with J gene TRBJ2-1, with 10 bases matching TRBD2. The trim removed 6 bases at V and 9 bases at J, leaving 8 bases unmatched. This CDR3 has 14 amino acids. The CDR3 here is CASRTGLASGEQFF. For the CDR3, the DNA is TGTGCCAGCAGGACGGGACTAGCGTCGGGTGAGCAGTTCTTC.